The present T cell receptor beta chain was sequenced within a study of CD8 T cells in ankylosing spondylitis (TCRdb year 2017). For the study in its entirety: The study set out to find disease-linked TCR variants by profiling T cell receptor beta repertoires in ankylosing spondylitis patients and healthy donors. The full study cohort was made up of approximately 24 ankylosing spondylitis patients and 108 healthy donors. Samples of peripheral blood were taken, and for ankylosing spondylitis patients, synovial fluid was collected as well.

The investigation overall reported the following: A TCR beta motif of fewer than 10 highly homologous amino acid variants appeared characteristic of blood from ankylosing spondylitis patients. Some of the motif variants had been reported before in the synovial fluid and blood of reactive arthritis patients, a finding that suggests common disease-initiation mechanisms. The disease-linked clones were reported to be significantly enriched in matched synovial fluid samples from ankylosing spondylitis patients. A CD8+ phenotype was shown by the disease-linked clones, which were found at relatively low frequencies in peripheral blood.

With regard to this clonotype: Its cognate antigen has yet to be identified. Per-nucleotide qualities are absent, and no much larger clonotype sits a single base away.

The data were produced on an Illumina HiSeq 2500. TCR beta libraries were prepared by quantitative 5'-RACE with molecular barcodes. The paper's processing steps were these. To identify disease-linked TCR variants, a new computational method was used, one built on a probabilistic model of VDJ rearrangement. The public reads were reanalyzed by TCRdb: fastp trimming at Q25, MiXCR alignment, in-frame beta chains only. Rows with a matching CDR3 protein are joined into one entry that keeps the most common DNA and genes. Here the V and J calls rest on TCRdb's processing, not on the authors' analysis. The sample data list around 890,000 distinct CDR3 sequences, and about 11% of these were observed just once. The top ten clonotypes cover 0.51% of the sample. According to the germline V gene, CDR1 reads KGHSH and CDR2 reads LQKENI. V is cut by 3 bases and J by 6 bases, and the space between the germline ends is 24 bases. From cysteine to phenylalanine, the CDR3 is 18 amino acids long. Only the CDR3 DNA is retained, 54 bases long and in frame from the first base.

Sample: blood, either unsorted or a sorted T cell fraction (not recorded which). The chain was built from TRBV18 and TRBJ2-1; the D region may be TRBD1 or TRBD2, each matching 5 bases equally. This TCR was recovered from a male donor with ankylosing spondylitis. Here the CDR3 is given as CASSPPPNRDGGTNEQFF. Read as DNA, the sequence is TGTGCCAGCTCACCTCCCCCCAACCGGGACGGAGGCACCAATGAGCAGTTCTTC.